This T cell receptor (beta chain) was identified in a study of technical replicates of blood from several donors listed by TCRdb under 2017. The CDR3 covers 15 residues, taking in both the cysteine and the phenylalanine. Left in the record is the CDR3 DNA by itself, 45 bases read in frame from the first base. From V the trimming removes 5 bases and from J it removes 6 bases, while the gene matches leave 10 bases of the junction unaccounted for. According to the germline V gene, CDR1 reads SNHLY and CDR2 reads FYNNEI. Turning to this clone: The antigen this receptor binds is unknown. Qualities for individual bases were not recorded, and no much larger clone is one base off.

The library was built by means of the immunoSEQ multiplex PCR assay. TCRdb's version of the immuneACCESS table is confined to in-frame rearrangements and falls short of the full clone set. An unresolved V gene accounts for under half of the shortfall where checked; the remainder is of unknown origin. This sample has 75,000 to 100,000 clones in its table, and about 95% of those were observed once. The top ten clonotypes cover less than 0.4% of the sample. The chain couples TRBV2 to TRBJ1-2, with 9 junctional bases fitting TRBD1. The sequence was collected from a human donor in good health. Sequenced input: T cells isolated from PBMCs. The CDR3 corresponds to CASSPYGQGSHGYTF. The sequence in DNA is TGTGCCAGCAGTCCATACGGACAGGGGAGTCATGGCTACACCTTC.